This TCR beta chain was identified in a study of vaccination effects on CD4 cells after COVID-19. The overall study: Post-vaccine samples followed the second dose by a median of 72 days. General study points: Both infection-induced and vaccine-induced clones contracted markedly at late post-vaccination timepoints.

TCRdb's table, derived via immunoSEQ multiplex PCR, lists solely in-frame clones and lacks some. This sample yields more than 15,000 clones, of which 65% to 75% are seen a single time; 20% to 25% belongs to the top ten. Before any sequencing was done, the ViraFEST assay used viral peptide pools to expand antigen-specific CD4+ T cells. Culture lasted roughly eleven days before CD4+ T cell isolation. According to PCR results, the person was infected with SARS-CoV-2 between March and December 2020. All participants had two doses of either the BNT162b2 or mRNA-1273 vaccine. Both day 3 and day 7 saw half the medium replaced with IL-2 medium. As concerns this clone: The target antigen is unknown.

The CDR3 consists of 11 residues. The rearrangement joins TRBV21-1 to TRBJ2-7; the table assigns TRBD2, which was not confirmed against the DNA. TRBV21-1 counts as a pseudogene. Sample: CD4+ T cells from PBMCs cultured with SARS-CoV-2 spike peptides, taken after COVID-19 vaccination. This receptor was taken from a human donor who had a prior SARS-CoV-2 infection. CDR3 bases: TGTGCCAGCAGCAAACGGGAGGGGGCGTACTTC. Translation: CASSKREGAYF.